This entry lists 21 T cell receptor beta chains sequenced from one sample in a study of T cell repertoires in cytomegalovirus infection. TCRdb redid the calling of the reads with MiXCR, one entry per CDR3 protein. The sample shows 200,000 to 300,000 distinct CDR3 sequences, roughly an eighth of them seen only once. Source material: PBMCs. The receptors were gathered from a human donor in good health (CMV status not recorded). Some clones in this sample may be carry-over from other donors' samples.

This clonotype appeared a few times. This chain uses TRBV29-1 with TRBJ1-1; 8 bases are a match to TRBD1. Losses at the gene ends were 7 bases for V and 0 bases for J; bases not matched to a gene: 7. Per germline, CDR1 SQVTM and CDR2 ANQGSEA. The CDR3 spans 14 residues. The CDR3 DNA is TGCAGCGCATATAGGGGACAGGTGAACACTGAAGCTTTCTTT. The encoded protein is CSAYRGQVNTEAFF.

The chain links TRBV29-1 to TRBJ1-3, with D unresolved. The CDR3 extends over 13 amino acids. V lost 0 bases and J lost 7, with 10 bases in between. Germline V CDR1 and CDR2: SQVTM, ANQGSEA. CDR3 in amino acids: CSVEDRGLNTIYF. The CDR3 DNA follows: TGCAGCGTTGAAGATCGAGGATTGAACACCATATATTTT.

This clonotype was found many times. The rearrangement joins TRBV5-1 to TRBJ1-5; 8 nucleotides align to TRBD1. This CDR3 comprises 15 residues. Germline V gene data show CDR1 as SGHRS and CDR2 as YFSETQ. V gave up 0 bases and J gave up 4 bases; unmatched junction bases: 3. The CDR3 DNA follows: TGCGCCAGCAGCTTGGACAGGGGGGAGAATCAGCCCCAGCATTTT. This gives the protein CASSLDRGENQPQHF.

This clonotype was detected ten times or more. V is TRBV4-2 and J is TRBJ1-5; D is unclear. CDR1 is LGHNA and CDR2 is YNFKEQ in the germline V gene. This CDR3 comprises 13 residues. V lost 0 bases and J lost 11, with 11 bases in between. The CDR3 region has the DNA TGTGCCAGCAGCCAAGAACCCGCGGTGACCCAGCATTTT. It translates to CASSQEPAVTQHF.

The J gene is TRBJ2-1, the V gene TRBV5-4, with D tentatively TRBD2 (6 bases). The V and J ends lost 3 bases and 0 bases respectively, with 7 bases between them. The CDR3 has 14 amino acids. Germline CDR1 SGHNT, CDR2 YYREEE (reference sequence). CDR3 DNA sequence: TGTGCCAGCAGCTGGGACTCCTCCTACAATGAGCAGTTCTTC. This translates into CASSWDSSYNEQFF.

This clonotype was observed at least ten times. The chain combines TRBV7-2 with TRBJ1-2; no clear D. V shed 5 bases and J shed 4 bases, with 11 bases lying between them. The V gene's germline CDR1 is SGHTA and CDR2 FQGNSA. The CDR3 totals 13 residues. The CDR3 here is CASSKWSIYGYTF. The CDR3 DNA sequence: TGTGCCAGCAGCAAGTGGAGTATCTATGGCTACACCTTC.

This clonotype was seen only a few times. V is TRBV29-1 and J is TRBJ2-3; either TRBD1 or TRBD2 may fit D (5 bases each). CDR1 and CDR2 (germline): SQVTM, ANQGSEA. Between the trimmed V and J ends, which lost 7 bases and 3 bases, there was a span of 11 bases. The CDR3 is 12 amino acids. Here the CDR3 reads CSGGTETDTQYF. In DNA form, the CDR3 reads TGCAGCGGAGGGACCGAGACAGATACGCAGTATTTT.

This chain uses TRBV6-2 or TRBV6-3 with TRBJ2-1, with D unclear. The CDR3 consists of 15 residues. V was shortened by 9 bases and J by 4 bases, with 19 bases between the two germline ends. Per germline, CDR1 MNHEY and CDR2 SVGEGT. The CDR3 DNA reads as TGTGCCAGTTACGGAGCAGGAAAGGGATACAATGAGCAGTTCTTC. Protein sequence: CASYGAGKGYNEQFF.

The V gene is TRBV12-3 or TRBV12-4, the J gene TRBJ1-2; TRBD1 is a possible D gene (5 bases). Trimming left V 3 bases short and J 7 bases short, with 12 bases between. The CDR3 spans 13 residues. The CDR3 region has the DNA TGTGCCAGCAGTTTTACGTGGAGGGGTGGCTACACCTTC. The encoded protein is CASSFTWRGGYTF.

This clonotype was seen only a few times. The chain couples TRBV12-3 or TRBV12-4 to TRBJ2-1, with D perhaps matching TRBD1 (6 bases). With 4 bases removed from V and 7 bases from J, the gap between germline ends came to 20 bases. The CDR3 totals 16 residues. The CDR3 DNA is TGTGCCAGCAGTTCCCCCCAGGGACATGCTACGAATGAGCAGTTCTTC. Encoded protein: CASSSPQGHATNEQFF.

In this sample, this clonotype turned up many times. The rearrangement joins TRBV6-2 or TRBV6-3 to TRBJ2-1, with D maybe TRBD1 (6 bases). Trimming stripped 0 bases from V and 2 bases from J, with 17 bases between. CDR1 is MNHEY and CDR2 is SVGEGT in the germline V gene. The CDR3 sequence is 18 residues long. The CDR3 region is CASSYSIHGDTPYNEQFF. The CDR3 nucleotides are TGTGCCAGCAGTTACTCCATCCATGGGGACACACCCTACAATGAGCAGTTCTTC.

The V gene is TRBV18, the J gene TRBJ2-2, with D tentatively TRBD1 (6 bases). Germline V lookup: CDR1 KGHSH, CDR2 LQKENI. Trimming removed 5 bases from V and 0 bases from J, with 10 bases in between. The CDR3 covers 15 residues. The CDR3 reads CASSAGTPNTGELFF. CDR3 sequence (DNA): TGTGCCAGCTCAGCCGGGACACCGAACACCGGGGAGCTGTTTTTT.

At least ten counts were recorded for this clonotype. CDR3 nucleotide sequence: TGTGCCAGCAGTGCTCTTAGCGGGGGATACAATGAGCAGTTCTTC. Amino acids: CASSALSGGYNEQFF. The chain is built from TRBV6-1 and TRBJ2-1; the match to TRBD2 covers 9 bases. CDR1 MNHNS and CDR2 SASEGT come from the germline V gene. Trimming at V came to 4 bases and at J to 4 bases, leaving 5 bases not matched to a gene. The CDR3 covers 15 residues.

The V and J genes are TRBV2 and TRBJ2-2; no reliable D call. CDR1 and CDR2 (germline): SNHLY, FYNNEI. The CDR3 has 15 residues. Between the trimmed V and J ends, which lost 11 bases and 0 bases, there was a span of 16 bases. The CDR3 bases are TGTGCCTCGAGACCTATTATGTCGAACACCGGGGAGCTGTTTTTT. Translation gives CASRPIMSNTGELFF.

The CDR3 DNA sequence: TGCAGCGTTGAAGAGTTCGGACAGTTTAACACCTTC. This translates into CSVEEFGQFNTF. The chain uses TRBV29-1 and TRBJ1-2; perhaps TRBD1 as D (6 bases). Germline loops: CDR1 SQVTM, CDR2 ANQGSEA. V lost 0 bases, J lost 12 bases, and 14 bases lay in between. The CDR3 sequence is 12 residues long.

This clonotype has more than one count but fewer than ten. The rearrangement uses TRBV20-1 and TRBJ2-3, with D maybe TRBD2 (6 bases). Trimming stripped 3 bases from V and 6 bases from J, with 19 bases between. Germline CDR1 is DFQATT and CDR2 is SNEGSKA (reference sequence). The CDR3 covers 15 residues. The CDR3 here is CSASILATLRDTQYF. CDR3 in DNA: TGCAGTGCTAGCATCCTAGCGACCCTTCGGGATACGCAGTATTTT.

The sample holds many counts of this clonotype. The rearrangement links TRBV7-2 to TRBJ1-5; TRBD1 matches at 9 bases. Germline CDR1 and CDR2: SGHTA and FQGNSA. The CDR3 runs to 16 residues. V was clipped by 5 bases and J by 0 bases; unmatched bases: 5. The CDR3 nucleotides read TGTGCCAGCAGCGTGACAGGGGGGAATAGCAATCAGCCCCAGCATTTT. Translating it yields CASSVTGGNSNQPQHF.

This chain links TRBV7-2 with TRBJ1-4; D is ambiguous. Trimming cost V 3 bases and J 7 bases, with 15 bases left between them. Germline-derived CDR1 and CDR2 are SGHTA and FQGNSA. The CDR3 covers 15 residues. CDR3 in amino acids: CASSFTPLTTEKLFF. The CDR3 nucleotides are TGTGCCAGCAGCTTTACCCCCCTCACGACTGAAAAACTGTTTTTT.

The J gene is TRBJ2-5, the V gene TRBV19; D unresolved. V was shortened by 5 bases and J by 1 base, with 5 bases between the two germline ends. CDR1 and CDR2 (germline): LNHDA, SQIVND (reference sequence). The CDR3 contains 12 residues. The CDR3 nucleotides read TGTGCCAGTAGTGGCGGCCAAGAGACCCAGTACTTC. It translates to CASSGGQETQYF.

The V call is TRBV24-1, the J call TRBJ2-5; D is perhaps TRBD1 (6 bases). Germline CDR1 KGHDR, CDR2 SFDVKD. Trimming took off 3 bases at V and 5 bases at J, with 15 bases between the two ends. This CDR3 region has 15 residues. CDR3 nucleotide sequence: TGTGCCACCAGTGATCCTCCCCCCAGGGGCGAGACCCAGTACTTC. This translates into CATSDPPPRGETQYF.

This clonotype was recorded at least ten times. For the CDR3, the DNA is TGTGCCAGCAGCTTACGACCGGGAGATACGCAGTATTTT. This encodes CASSLRPGDTQYF. V is TRBV7-8 and J is TRBJ2-3; D unclear. CDR3 size: 13 residues. The germline V gene encodes CDR1 SGHVS and CDR2 FQNEAQ. V was cut by 2 bases and J by 5 bases, with 8 bases left in between.